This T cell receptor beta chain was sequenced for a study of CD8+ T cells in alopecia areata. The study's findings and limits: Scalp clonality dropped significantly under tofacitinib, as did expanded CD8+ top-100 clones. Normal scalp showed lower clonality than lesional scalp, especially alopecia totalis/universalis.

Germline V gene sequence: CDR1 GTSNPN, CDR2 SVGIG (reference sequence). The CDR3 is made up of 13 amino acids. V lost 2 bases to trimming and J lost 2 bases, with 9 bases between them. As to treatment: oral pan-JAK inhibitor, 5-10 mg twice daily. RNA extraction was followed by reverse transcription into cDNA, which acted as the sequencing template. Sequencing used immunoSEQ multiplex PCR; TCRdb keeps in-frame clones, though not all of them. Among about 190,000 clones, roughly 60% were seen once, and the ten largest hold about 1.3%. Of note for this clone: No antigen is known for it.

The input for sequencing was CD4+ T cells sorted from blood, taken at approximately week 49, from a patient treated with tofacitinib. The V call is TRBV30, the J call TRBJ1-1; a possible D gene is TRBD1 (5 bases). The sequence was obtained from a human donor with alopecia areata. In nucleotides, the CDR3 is TGTGCCTGGAGTTCGGGACTTAACACTGAAGCTTTCTTT. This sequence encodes CAWSSGLNTEAFF.